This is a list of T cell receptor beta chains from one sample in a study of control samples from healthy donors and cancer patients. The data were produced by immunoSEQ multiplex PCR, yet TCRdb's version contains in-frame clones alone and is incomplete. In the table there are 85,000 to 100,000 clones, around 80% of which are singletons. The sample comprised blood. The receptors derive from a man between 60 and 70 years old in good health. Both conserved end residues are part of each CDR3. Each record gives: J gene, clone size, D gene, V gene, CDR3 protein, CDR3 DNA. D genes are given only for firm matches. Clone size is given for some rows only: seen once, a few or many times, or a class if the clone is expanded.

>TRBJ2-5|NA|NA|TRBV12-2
CASRLGLAGEQNRETQYF
TGTGCAAGTCGCTTAGGACTAGCGGGAGAGCAAAATCGAGAGACCCAGTACTTC
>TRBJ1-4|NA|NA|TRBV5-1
CASSGALGNEKLFF
TGCGCCAGCAGTGGGGCTTTGGGTAATGAAAAACTGTTTTTT
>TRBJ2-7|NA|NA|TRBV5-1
CASSWPDPSPAGCEQYF
TGCGCCAGCAGCTGGCCGGATCCAAGCCCGGCGGGGTGCGAGCAGTACTTC
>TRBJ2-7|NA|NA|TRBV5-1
CASSSQAGLDYEQYF
TGCGCCAGCAGCTCGCAGGCAGGGCTAGACTACGAGCAGTACTTC
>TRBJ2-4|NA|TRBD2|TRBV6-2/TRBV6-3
CASSYHDPGLASF
TGTGCCAGCAGTTACCATGACCCGGGACTAGCTTCCTTC
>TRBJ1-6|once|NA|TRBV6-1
CASSESSYRVSNSPLHF
TGTGCCAGCAGTGAGTCTAGTTACAGGGTGTCAAATTCACCCCTCCACTTT
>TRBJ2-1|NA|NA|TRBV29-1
CSVSTHYNEQFF
TGCAGCGTTAGTACCCACTACAATGAGCAGTTCTTC
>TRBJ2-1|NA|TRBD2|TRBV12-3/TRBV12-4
CASSLAQRQHQFF
TGTGCCAGCTCACTAGCGCAGCGTCAGCATCAGTTCTTC
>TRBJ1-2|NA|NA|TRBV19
CASSIWTQDGYTF
TGTGCCAGTAGTATATGGACACAGGATGGCTACACCTTC
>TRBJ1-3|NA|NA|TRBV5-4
CASSPGGGVTGNTIYF
TGTGCCAGCAGCCCCGGGGGGGGAGTGACTGGAAACACCATATATTTT
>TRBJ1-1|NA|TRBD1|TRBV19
CASAQTGDTEAFF
TGTGCCAGTGCACAAACAGGGGACACTGAAGCTTTCTTT
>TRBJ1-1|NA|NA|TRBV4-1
CASSQLGNTEAFF
TGCGCCAGCAGCCAACTAGGGAACACTGAAGCTTTCTTT
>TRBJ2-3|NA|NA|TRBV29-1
CSVGADTQYF
TGCAGCGTTGGAGCAGATACGCAGTATTTT
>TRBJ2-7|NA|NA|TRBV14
CASSQDAYEQYF
TGTGCCAGCAGCCAAGACGCCTACGAGCAGTACTTC
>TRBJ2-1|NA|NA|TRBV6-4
CASSDFGGNNEQFF
TGTGCCAGCAGTGACTTTGGCGGTAACAATGAGCAGTTCTTC
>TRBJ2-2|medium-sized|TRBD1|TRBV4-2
CASSPGQDVGELFF
TGTGCCAGCAGTCCGGGACAGGATGTCGGGGAGCTGTTTTTT
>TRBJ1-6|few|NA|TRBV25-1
CASSPRGADYNSPLHF
TGTGCCAGCAGTCCCAGAGGGGCAGATTATAATTCACCCCTCCACTTT
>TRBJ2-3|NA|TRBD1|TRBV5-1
CASSLGQGSTDTQYF
TGCGCCAGCAGCTTGGGACAGGGTAGCACAGATACGCAGTATTTT
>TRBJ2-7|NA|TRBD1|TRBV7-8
CASSAGDRRTLYEQYF
TGTGCCAGCAGCGCAGGGGACAGGAGAACCTTATACGAGCAGTACTTC
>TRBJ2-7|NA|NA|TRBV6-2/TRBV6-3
CASSWGSYEQYF
TGTGCCAGCAGTTGGGGCTCCTACGAGCAGTACTTC
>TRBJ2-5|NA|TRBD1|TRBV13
CASSMDRDETQYF
TGTGCCAGCAGCATGGACAGGGACGAGACCCAGTACTTC
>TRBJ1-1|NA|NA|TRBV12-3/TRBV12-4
CASSLPPNTEAFF
TGTGCCAGCAGTTTACCCCCGAACACTGAAGCTTTCTTT
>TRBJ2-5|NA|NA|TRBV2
CASKEGGQVQETQYF
TGTGCCAGCAAGGAAGGGGGTCAGGTTCAAGAGACCCAGTACTTC
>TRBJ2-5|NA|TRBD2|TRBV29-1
CSVVRASGGAKETQYF
TGCAGCGTTGTGAGGGCTAGCGGGGGCGCTAAAGAGACCCAGTACTTC
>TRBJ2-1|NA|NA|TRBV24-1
CATSEVSNEQFF
TGTGCCACCAGTGAGGTGAGCAATGAGCAGTTCTTC
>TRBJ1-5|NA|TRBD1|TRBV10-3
CAISTGGPNQPQHF
TGTGCCATCAGCACAGGGGGCCCCAATCAGCCCCAGCATTTT
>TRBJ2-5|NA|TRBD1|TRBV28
CASSSGTGMGQETQYF
TGTGCCAGCAGCTCCGGGACAGGGATGGGGCAAGAGACCCAGTACTTC
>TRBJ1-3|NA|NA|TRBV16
CASSPTGPPSGNTIYF
TGTGCCAGCAGTCCTACGGGGCCCCCCTCTGGAAACACCATATATTTT
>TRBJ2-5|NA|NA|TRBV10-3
CAISEQETQYF
TGTGCCATCAGTGAGCAAGAGACCCAGTACTTC
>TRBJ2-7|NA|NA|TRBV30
CAWSQGAGSYEQYF
TGTGCCTGGAGTCAAGGGGCAGGCTCCTACGAGCAGTACTTC
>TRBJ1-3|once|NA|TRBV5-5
CASSLIGFSGNTIYF
TGTGCCAGCAGCTTGATCGGATTCTCTGGAAACACCATATATTTT
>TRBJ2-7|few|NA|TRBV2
CASSEPRRGYEQYF
TGTGCCAGCAGTGAACCCCGCAGGGGTTACGAGCAGTACTTC
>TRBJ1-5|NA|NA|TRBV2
CASSELTNNQPQHF
TGTGCCAGCAGTGAACTGACTAACAATCAGCCCCAGCATTTT
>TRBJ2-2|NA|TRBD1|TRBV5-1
CASSLGGQGWTGELFF
TGCGCCAGCAGCTTGGGAGGACAGGGTTGGACCGGGGAGCTGTTTTTT
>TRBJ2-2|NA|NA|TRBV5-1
CASSPSGKTNTGELFF
TGCGCCAGCAGCCCCTCAGGAAAAACGAACACCGGGGAGCTGTTTTTT
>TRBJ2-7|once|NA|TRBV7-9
CASSPNNEQYF
TGTGCCAGCAGCCCAAACAACGAGCAGTACTTC
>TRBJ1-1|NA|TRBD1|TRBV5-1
CASKPGTAIRDRGGITEAFF
TGCGCCAGCAAACCAGGGACCGCGATCCGGGACAGGGGAGGGATCACTGAAGCTTTCTTT
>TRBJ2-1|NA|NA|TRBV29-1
CSVAATTTVTEQFF
TGCAGCGTCGCCGCGACTACGACGGTCACTGAGCAGTTCTTC
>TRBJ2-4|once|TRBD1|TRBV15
CATSSNPGTGEAGQYF
TGTGCCACCAGCAGTAATCCCGGGACAGGGGAGGCCGGTCAGTACTTC
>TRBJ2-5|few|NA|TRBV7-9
CASSLRTIALQETQYF
TGTGCCAGCAGCTTAAGAACTATCGCGTTACAAGAGACCCAGTACTTC